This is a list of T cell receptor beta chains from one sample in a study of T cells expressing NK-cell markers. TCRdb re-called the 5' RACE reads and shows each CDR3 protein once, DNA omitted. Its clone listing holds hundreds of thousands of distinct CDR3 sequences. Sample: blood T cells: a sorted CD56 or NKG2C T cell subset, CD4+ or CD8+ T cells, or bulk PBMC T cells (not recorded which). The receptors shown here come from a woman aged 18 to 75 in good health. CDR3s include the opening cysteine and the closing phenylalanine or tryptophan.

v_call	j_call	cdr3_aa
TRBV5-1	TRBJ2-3	CASSLGSGSTDTQYF
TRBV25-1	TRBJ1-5	CASSERGSNQPQHF
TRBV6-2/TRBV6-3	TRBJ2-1	CASSYRLAVNEQFF
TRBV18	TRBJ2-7	CASSQYTGPRTWEQYF
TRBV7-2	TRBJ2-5	CASSPGGGQETQYF
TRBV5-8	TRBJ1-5	CASSARQVATPQHF
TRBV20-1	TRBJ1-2	CSARVAGRVYGYTF
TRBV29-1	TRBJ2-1	CSVVRYNEQFF
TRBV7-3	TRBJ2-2	CASSLPLLHGELFF
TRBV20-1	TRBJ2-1	CSASLVAGTYSYNEQFF
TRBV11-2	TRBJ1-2	CASSGHHGYTF
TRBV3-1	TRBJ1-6	CASNNRQGGSPLHF
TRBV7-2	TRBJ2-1	CASSHTRFEQFF
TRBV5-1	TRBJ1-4	CASSPTGLLNEKLFF
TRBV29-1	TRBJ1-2	CSVDMNYGYTF
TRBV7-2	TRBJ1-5	CASSPGVSSNQPQHF
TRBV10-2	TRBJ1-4	CASSEWGGTNEKLFF
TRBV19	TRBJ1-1	CASSTPGTGNTEAFF
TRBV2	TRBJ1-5	CASSGGPRRVQPQHF
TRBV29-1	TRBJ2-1	CSARGGAYNEQFF
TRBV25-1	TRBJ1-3	CASSPPFGGSGNTIYF
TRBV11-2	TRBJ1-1	CASTGQGGFEAFF